This TCR beta chain was retrieved from a study of OX40 agonist ivuxolimab in advanced cancers. For the study at large: Cancers in dose escalation were hepatocellular, melanoma, renal cell and head and neck.

Sequenced by immunoSEQ multiplex PCR; TCRdb stores in-frame clones only, minus some. The data show around 70,000 clones, 85% seen once. To note about this clone: Its antigen is as yet unknown.

Findings and limits, study-wide: Expanded clones belonging to CD8+ T cells outnumbered, on average, those of CD4+. At 0.1 to 3.0 mg/kg, clonal expansion of CD4+ and CD8+ blood T cells had occurred by week 6.

V was cut by 4 bases and J by 0 bases, with 8 bases left in between. The CDR3 is 14 residues long. Per the germline V gene, CDR1 is SGHKS and CDR2 is YYEKEE (reference sequence). This sequence was found in an adult with an advanced solid tumor such as melanoma, head and neck, liver or kidney cancer. The chain recombines TRBV5-5 with TRBJ1-5; the D gene is possibly TRBD1 (5 bases). This material consisted of CD4+ or CD8+ T cells sorted from blood, taken in a trial of the OX40 agonist ivuxolimab. CDR3 sequence (DNA): TGTGCCAGCAGCAAGGACAATAGCAATCAGCCCCAGCATTTT. Its translation is CASSKDNSNQPQHF.